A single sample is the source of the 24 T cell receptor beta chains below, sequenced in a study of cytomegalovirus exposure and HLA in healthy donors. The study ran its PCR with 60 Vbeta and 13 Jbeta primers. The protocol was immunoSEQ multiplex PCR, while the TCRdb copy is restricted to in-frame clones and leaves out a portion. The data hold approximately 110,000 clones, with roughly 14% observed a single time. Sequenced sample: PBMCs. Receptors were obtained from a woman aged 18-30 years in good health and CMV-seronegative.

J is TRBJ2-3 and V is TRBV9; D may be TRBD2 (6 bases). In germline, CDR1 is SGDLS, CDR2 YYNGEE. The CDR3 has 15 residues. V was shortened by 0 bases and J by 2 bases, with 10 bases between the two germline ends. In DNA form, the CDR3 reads TGTGCCAGCAGCGTAGATGGCGGGATCACAGATACGCAGTATTTT. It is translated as CASSVDGGITDTQYF.

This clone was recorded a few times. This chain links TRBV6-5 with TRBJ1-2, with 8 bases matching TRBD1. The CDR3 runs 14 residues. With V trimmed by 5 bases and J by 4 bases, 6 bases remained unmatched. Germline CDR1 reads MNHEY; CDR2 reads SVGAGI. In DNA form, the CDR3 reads TGTGCCAGCAGTCACCCGGACAGGGTCTATGGCTACACCTTC. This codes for CASSHPDRVYGYTF.

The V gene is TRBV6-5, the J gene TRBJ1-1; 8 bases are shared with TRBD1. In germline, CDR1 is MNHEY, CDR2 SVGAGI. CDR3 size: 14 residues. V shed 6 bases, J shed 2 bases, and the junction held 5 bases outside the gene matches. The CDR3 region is CASRPGQANTEAFF. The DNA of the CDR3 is TGTGCCAGCAGGCCGGGACAGGCCAACACTGAAGCTTTCTTT.

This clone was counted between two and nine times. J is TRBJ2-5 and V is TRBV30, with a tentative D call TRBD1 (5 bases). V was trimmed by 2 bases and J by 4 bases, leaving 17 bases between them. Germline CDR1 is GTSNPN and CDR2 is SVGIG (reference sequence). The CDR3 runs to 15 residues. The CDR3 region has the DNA TGTGCCTGGAGTCCCGGACATACCAAATCAGAGACCCAGTACTTC. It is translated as CAWSPGHTKSETQYF.

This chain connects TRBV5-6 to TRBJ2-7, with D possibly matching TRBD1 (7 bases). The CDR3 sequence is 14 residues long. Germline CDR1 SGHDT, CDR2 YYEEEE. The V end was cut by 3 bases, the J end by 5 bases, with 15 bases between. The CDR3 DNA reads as TGTGCCAGCAGCTCGACAGGGAGGTTGCACGAGCAGTACTTC. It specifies CASSSTGRLHEQYF.

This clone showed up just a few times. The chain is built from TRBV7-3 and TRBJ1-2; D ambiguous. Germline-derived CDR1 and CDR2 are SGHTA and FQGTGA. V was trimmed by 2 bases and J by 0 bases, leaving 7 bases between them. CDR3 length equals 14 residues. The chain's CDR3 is CASSLDGSNYGYTF. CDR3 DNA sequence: TGTGCCAGCAGCTTAGACGGGTCTAACTATGGCTACACCTTC.

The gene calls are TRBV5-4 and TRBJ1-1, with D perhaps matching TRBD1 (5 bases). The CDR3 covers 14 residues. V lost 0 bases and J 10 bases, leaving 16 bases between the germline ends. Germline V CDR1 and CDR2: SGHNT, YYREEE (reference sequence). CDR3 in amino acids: CASSLVGTGGGAFF. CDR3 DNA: TGTGCCAGCAGCTTGGTGGGTACAGGCGGGGGAGCTTTCTTT.

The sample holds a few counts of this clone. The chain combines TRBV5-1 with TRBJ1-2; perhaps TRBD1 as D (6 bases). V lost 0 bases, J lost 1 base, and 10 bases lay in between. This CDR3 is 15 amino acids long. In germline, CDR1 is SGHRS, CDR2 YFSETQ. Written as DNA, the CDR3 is TGCGCCAGCAGCTTGGGGGGGCAGGATAACTATGGCTACACCTTC. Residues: CASSLGGQDNYGYTF.

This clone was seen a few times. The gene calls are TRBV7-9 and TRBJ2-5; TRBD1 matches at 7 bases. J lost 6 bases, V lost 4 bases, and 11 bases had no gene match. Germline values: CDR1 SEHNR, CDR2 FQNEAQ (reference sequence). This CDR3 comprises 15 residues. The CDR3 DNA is TGTGCCAGCAGCTCTACAGGGGCGCTGGTGCAGACCCAGTACTTC. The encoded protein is CASSSTGALVQTQYF.

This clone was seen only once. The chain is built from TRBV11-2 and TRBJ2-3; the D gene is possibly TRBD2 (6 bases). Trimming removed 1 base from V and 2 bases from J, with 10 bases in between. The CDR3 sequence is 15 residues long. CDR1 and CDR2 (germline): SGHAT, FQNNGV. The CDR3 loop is CASSLARGLTDTQYF. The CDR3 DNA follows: TGTGCCAGCAGCTTAGCGCGGGGACTCACAGATACGCAGTATTTT.

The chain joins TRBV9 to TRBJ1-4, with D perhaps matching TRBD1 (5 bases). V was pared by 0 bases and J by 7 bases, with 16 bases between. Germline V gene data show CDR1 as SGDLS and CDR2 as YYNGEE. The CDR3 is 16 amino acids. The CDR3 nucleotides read TGTGCCAGCAGCGTAGGGAGGGCGTGGGGGGGTGAAAAACTGTTTTTT. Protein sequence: CASSVGRAWGGEKLFF.

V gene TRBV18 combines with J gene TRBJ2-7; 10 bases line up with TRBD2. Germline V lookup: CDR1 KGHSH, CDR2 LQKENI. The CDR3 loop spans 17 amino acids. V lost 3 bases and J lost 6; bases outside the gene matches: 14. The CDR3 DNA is TGTGCCAGCTCACCCCTATGGGGTAGCGGGAGGCAGAGCGAGCAGTACTTC. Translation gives CASSPLWGSGRQSEQYF. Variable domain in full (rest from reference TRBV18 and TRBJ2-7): NAGVMQNPRHLVRRRGQEARLRCSPMKGHSHVYWYRQLPEEGLKFMVYLQKENIIDESGMPKERFSAEFPKEGPSILRIQQVVRGDSAAYFCASSPLWGSGRQSEQYFGPGTRLTVT.

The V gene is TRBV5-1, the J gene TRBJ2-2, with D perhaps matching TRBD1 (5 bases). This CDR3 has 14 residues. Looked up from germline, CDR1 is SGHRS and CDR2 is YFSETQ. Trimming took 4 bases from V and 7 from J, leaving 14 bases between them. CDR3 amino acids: CASSVGQGGGELFF. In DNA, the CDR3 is TGCGCCAGCAGCGTCGGGCAGGGCGGCGGGGAGCTGTTTTTT.

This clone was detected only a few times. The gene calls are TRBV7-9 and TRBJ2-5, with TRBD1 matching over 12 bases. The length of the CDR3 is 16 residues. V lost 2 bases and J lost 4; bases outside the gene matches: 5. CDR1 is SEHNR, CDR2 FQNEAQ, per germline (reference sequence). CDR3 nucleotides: TGTGCCAGCAGCTTAATGGGACAGGGGGCGAGAGAGACCCAGTACTTC. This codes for CASSLMGQGARETQYF.

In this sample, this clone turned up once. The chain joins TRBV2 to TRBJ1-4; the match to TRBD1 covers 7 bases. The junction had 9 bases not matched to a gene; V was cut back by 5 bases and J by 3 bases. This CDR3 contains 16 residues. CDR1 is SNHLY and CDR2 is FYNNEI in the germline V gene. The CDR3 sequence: CASSTGTVNPNEKLFF. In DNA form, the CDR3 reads TGTGCCAGCAGTACCGGGACAGTGAACCCTAATGAAAAACTGTTTTTT.

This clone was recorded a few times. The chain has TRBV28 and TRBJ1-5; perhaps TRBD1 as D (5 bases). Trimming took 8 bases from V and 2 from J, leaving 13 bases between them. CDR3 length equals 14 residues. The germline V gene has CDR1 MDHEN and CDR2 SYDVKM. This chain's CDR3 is CASWGEGGNQPQHF. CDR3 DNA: TGTGCCAGCTGGGGGGAAGGAGGCAATCAGCCCCAGCATTTT.

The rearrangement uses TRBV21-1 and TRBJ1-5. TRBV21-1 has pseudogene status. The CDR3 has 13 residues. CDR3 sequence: CASGREGNQPQHF. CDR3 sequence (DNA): TGTGCCAGCGGGCGGGAGGGCAATCAGCCCCAGCATTTT.

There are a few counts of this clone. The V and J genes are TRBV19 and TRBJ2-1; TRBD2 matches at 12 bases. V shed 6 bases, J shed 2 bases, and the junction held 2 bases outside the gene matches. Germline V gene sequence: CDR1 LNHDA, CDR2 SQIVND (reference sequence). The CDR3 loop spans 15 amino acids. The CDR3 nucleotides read TGTGCCAGTAGCTGGACTAGCGGGGCCTACAATGAGCAGTTCTTC. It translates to CASSWTSGAYNEQFF. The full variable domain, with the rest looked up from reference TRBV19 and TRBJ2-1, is DGGITQSPKYLFRKEGQNVTLSCEQNLNHDAMYWYRQDPGQGLRLIYYSQIVNDFQKGDIAEGYSVSREKKESFPLTVTSAQKNPTAFYLCASSWTSGAYNEQFFGPGTRLTVL.

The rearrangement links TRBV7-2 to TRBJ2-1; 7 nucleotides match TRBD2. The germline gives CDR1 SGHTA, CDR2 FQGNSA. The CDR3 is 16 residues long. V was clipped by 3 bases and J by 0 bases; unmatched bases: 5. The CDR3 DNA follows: TGTGCCAGCAGCTTCTCCACGGGGGGCTCCTACAATGAGCAGTTCTTC. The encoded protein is CASSFSTGGSYNEQFF.

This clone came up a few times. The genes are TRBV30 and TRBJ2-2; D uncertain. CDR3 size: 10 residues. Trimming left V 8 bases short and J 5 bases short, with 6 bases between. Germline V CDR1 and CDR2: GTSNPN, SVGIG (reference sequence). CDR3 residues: CARYTGELFF. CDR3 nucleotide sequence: TGTGCCCGCTATACCGGGGAGCTGTTTTTT.

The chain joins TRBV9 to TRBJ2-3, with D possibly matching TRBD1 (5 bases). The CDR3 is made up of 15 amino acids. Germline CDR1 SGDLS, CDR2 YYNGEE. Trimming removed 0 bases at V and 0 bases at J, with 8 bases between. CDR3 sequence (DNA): TGTGCCAGCAGCGTAGCTGGGGCTAGCACAGATACGCAGTATTTT. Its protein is CASSVAGASTDTQYF.

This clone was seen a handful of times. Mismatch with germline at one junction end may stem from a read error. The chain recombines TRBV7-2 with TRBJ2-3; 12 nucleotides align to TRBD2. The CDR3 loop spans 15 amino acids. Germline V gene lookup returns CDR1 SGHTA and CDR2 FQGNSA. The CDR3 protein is CASSLAGGDTDTQYF. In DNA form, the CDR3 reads TGTGCCAGCAGCCTAGCGGGAGGGGACACAGATACGCAGTATTTT.

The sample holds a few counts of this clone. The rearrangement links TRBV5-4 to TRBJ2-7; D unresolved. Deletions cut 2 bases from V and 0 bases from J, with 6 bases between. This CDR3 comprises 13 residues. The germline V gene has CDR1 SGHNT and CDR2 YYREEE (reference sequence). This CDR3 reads CASSFGTSYEQYF. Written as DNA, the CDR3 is TGTGCCAGCAGCTTTGGCACCTCCTACGAGCAGTACTTC.

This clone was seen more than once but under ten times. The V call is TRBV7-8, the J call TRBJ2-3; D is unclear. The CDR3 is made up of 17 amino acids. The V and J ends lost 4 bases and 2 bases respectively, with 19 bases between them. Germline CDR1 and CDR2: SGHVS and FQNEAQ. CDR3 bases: TGTGCCAGCAGCTCTCGCGCACGGCGGATAAACACAGATACGCAGTATTTT. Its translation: CASSSRARRINTDTQYF.